This T cell receptor (beta chain) is drawn from a study of post-analysis software for immune sequencing data. On the study more broadly: Clinical courses comprised relapsing-remitting, secondary progressive and progressive-relapsing multiple sclerosis. General study findings and limits: Versus controls, multiple sclerosis patients showed significantly lower diversity (normalized Chao1). Roughly 5 TRBV segments occurring more often in patients than controls included TRBV5-6, TRBV5-1 and TRBV20-1.

TCR beta cDNA libraries had unique molecular identifiers. T cells numbering about 0.9 to 11 million yielded some 520,000 cDNA molecules. Using its own MiXCR run on the PCR reads, TCRdb lists one record per CDR3 protein. This sample yields 150,000 to 200,000 distinct CDR3 sequences, of which 25% to 35% are seen a single time; roughly 1.6% belongs to the top ten. The V end was cut by 3 bases, the J end by 3 bases, with 14 bases between. The CDR3 runs 15 residues. The germline V gene encodes CDR1 SGHTA and CDR2 FQGNSA. In the case of this clonotype: Its antigen is currently unknown.

The sequencing input was blood. The genes are TRBV7-2 and TRBJ1-2; the D gene is possibly TRBD1 (6 bases). The sequence was obtained from a girl aged 10 to 17 with multiple sclerosis. The CDR3 is CASSLGGHSYYGYTF. Written as DNA, the CDR3 is TGTGCCAGCAGCTTGGGGGGACACTCGTACTATGGCTACACCTTC.